Each of the 21 T cell receptor beta chains below was sequenced from the same sample in a study of shared clonotypes between healthy human individuals. Profiled with immunoSEQ multiplex PCR; TCRdb holds only in-frame clones, not every one. This sample has under 300,000 clones, with 60% to 70% found just once. What was sequenced was memory CD4+ T cells sorted from blood. The subset was: CD45RA-negative fraction. These receptors originate from a man under 40 in good health.

This chain joins TRBV12-5 and TRBJ2-1, with D perhaps TRBD2 (6 bases). Germline V gene sequence: CDR1 LGHNT, CDR2 FRNRAP. This CDR3 contains 18 residues. Trimming removed 4 bases at V and 0 bases at J, with 19 bases between. The CDR3 sequence: CASGSSPLASSSYNEQFF. The CDR3 DNA follows: TGTGCTAGTGGTTCCTCCCCCCTAGCGTCCAGCTCCTACAATGAGCAGTTCTTC.

This clone turned up a few times. The chain couples TRBV19 to TRBJ2-1, with 10 bases fitting TRBD2. The germline gives CDR1 LNHDA, CDR2 SQIVND (reference sequence). V was clipped by 2 bases and J by 7 bases; unmatched bases: 8. This CDR3 spans 16 amino acids. CDR3 bases: TGTGCCAGTAGTATACTCAGCGGGAGGGCCTCGAATGAGCAGTTCTTC. It is translated as CASSILSGRASNEQFF. Full variable domain (rest looked up from reference TRBV19 and TRBJ2-1): DGGITQSPKYLFRKEGQNVTLSCEQNLNHDAMYWYRQDPGQGLRLIYYSQIVNDFQKGDIAEGYSVSREKKESFPLTVTSAQKNPTAFYLCASSILSGRASNEQFFGPGTRLTVL.

The sample holds a few counts of this clone. The rearrangement joins TRBV6-6 to TRBJ1-2; the D is unclear. V was clipped by 7 bases and J by 0 bases, with 18 bases between them. The germline V gene has CDR1 MNHNY and CDR2 SVGAGI (reference sequence). CDR3 length: 16 residues. CDR3 in amino acids: CASTSFPGSANYGYTF. The CDR3 DNA follows: TGTGCCAGCACTAGTTTTCCCGGATCAGCTAACTATGGCTACACCTTC.

This clone was counted only a few times. V is TRBV7-9 and J is TRBJ2-1; TRBD2 is a possible D gene (7 bases). This CDR3 has 10 residues. V lost 11 bases and J 15 bases, leaving 17 bases between the germline ends. In germline, CDR1 is SEHNR, CDR2 FQNEAQ (reference sequence). CDR3 sequence reads: CALGGPVRFF. The DNA of the CDR3 is TGTGCCCTCGGGGGGCCGGTTAGGTTCTTC.

The rearrangement links TRBV28 to TRBJ1-5; D ambiguous. The germline V gene has CDR1 MDHEN and CDR2 SYDVKM. The CDR3 spans 11 residues. Trimming pared 5 bases from V and 5 bases from J, leaving 4 bases between. CDR3 residues: CASSDYQPQHF. As DNA, the CDR3 is TGTGCCAGCAGTGATTATCAGCCCCAGCATTTT.

This clone was found once. The J gene is TRBJ2-1, the V gene TRBV9; a possible D gene is TRBD2 (5 bases). Germline CDR1 SGDLS, CDR2 YYNGEE. The CDR3 loop spans 16 amino acids. V lost 0 bases and J 1 base, leaving 11 bases between the germline ends. The CDR3 DNA sequence: TGTGCCAGCAGCGTAGTAGACTACAAGTCCTACAATGAGCAGTTCTTC. Protein product: CASSVVDYKSYNEQFF.

V gene TRBV7-6 combines with J gene TRBJ2-3; 8 bases map to TRBD2. Germline V gene lookup returns CDR1 SGHVS and CDR2 FNYEAQ. The CDR3 covers 16 residues. V shed 2 bases and J 7 bases; nucleotides not matched to a gene: 11. In nucleotides, the CDR3 is TGTGCCAGCAGCTTAATCGCGGGAGGTGATGCCTATACGCAGTATTTT. It specifies CASSLIAGGDAYTQYF.

The rearrangement uses TRBV7-9 and TRBJ2-7, with TRBD2 matching 10 bases. CDR3 size: 17 residues. Per germline, CDR1 SEHNR and CDR2 FQNEAQ (reference sequence). J gave up 0 bases and V 0 bases, and 5 bases lay outside the gene matches. DNA of the CDR3: TGTGCCAGCAGCTTAGCGGTAGCGGGAGGTTTCTCCTACGAGCAGTACTTC. Encoded protein: CASSLAVAGGFSYEQYF.

V gene TRBV5-6 combines with J gene TRBJ2-5, with 8 bases fitting TRBD2. The CDR3 length is 14 residues. V was clipped by 6 bases and J by 5 bases; unmatched bases: 9. The germline V gene encodes CDR1 SGHDT and CDR2 YYEEEE. Here the CDR3 reads CASTPGSGSETQYF. As DNA, the CDR3 is TGTGCCAGCACCCCGGGGAGCGGGAGTGAGACCCAGTACTTC.

The rearrangement links TRBV28 to TRBJ1-5; the D is unclear. Per the germline V gene, CDR1 is MDHEN and CDR2 is SYDVKM. The CDR3 is 16 residues long. Between the trimmed V and J ends, which lost 4 bases and 5 bases, there was a span of 18 bases. CDR3 amino acids: CASSSSGGVGDQPQHF. CDR3 nucleotides: TGTGCCAGCAGTTCCTCGGGTGGGGTCGGGGATCAGCCCCAGCATTTT.

The rearrangement uses TRBV11-2 and TRBJ2-1; 9 positions agree with TRBD1. The CDR3 contains 15 residues. V trimming: 1 base; J trimming: 3 bases; junction bases outside the gene matches: 1. Germline V gene sequence: CDR1 SGHAT, CDR2 FQNNGV. CDR3 region: CASSLGTGDYNEQFF. Here the CDR3 DNA reads TGTGCCAGCAGCTTAGGGACAGGGGACTACAATGAGCAGTTCTTC. The whole variable domain, remainder taken from reference TRBV11-2 and TRBJ2-1, is EAGVAQSPRYKIIEKRQSVAFWCNPISGHATLYWYQQILGQGPKLLIQFQNNGVVDDSQLPKDRFSAERLKGVDSTLKIQPAKLEDSAVYLCASSLGTGDYNEQFFGPGTRLTVL.

The chain has TRBV5-5 and TRBJ2-3, with D unresolved. The CDR3 has 16 residues. Trimming pared 1 base from V and 0 bases from J, leaving 12 bases between. In germline, CDR1 is SGHKS, CDR2 YYEKEE (reference sequence). The CDR3 nucleotides read TGTGCCAGCAGCTTGTATTCGGGCGTTAGCACAGATACGCAGTATTTT. Protein: CASSLYSGVSTDTQYF.

The chain joins TRBV6-1 to TRBJ2-7; 7 nucleotides align to TRBD1. With 2 bases clipped from V and 2 bases from J, the junction kept 3 bases outside the gene matches. Germline V gene lookup returns CDR1 MNHNS and CDR2 SASEGT. This CDR3 has 14 amino acids. CDR3 sequence (DNA): TGTGCCAGCAGTGAAAGGGGGCTAACCTACGAGCAGTACTTC. Protein: CASSERGLTYEQYF.

This chain joins TRBV5-4 and TRBJ1-1; D uncertain. The germline V gene encodes CDR1 SGHNT and CDR2 YYREEE (reference sequence). The germline V and J ends were trimmed by 4 bases and 10 bases, with 17 bases remaining between them. The CDR3 is made up of 13 amino acids. CDR3 sequence reads: CASSHGQSAVAFF. As DNA, the CDR3 is TGTGCCAGCAGCCATGGCCAGTCGGCTGTAGCTTTCTTT.

The J gene is TRBJ2-5, the V gene TRBV7-6; no firm D call. Germline V gives CDR1 SGHVS, CDR2 FNYEAQ. With 2 bases removed from V and 2 bases from J, the gap between germline ends came to 6 bases. This CDR3 is built from 13 residues. Here the CDR3 reads CASSLHLQETQYF. As DNA, the CDR3 is TGTGCCAGCAGCTTACACCTACAAGAGACCCAGTACTTC.

The genes are TRBV7-9 and TRBJ2-5; D is perhaps TRBD2 (6 bases). Between the trimmed V and J ends, which lost 8 bases and 5 bases, there was a span of 21 bases. CDR1 is SEHNR, CDR2 FQNEAQ, per germline (reference sequence). The CDR3 has 15 residues. The CDR3 loop reads CASRYWGGDGETQYF. CDR3 DNA: TGTGCCAGCCGCTATTGGGGCGGGGACGGTGAGACCCAGTACTTC. The full variable domain, its missing parts supplied by reference TRBV7-9 and TRBJ2-5, is DTGVSQNPRHKITKRGQNVTFRCDPISEHNRLYWYRQTLGQGPEFLTYFQNEAQLEKSRLLSDRFSAERPKGSFSTLEIQRTEQGDSAMYLCASRYWGGDGETQYFGPGTRLLVL.

The rearrangement joins TRBV27 to TRBJ1-4; possible D gene TRBD1, 5 bases. Germline-derived CDR1 and CDR2 are MNHEY and SMNVEV (reference sequence). The CDR3 is 14 amino acids. V lost 4 bases, J lost 5 bases, and 11 bases lay in between. The CDR3 DNA reads as TGTGCCAGCAGTTCCTACAGGACAAATGAAAAACTGTTTTTT. Protein product: CASSSYRTNEKLFF.

The genes are TRBV28 and TRBJ2-6, with D possibly called TRBD1 or TRBD2 (6 bases each). The CDR3 extends over 14 amino acids. Germline CDR1 and CDR2: MDHEN and SYDVKM. V dropped 8 bases and J dropped 2 bases, with 10 bases sitting between them. The CDR3 region is CASLRGPGANVLTF. Written as DNA, the CDR3 is TGTGCCAGCCTCCGGGGGCCTGGGGCCAACGTCCTGACTTTC. Full variable domain (missing parts from reference TRBV28 and TRBJ2-6): DVKVTQSSRYLVKRTGEKVFLECVQDMDHENMFWYRQDPGLGLRLIYFSYDVKMKEKGDIPEGYSVSREKKERFSLILESASTNQTSMYLCASLRGPGANVLTFGAGSRLTVL.

The chain is built from TRBV7-2 and TRBJ2-3; 12 bases match TRBD2. V was pared by 7 bases and J by 6 bases, with 5 bases of the junction left unmatched. The CDR3 spans 14 residues. The germline V gene has CDR1 SGHTA and CDR2 FQGNSA. CDR3 sequence: CASNPSGRGDTQYF. CDR3 coding DNA: TGTGCCAGCAACCCTAGCGGGAGGGGTGATACGCAGTATTTT.

As concerns this clone: Relative to the germline gene, one junction end is altered; a read error may explain this. The chain joins TRBV7-7 to TRBJ2-3, with D possibly matching TRBD2 (6 bases). The CDR3 is 14 residues long. The germline gives CDR1 SSHAT, CDR2 FNYEAQ (reference sequence). Here the CDR3 reads CASSPGGSADTQYF. Here the CDR3 DNA reads TGTGCTAGCAGCCCCGGGGGTTCCGCAGATACGCAGTATTTT. Based on the CDR3 plus reference TRBV7-7 and TRBJ2-3, the full variable domain is GAGVSQSPRYKVTKRGQDVTLRCDPISSHATLYWYQQALGQGPEFLTYFNYEAQPDKSGLPSDRFSAERPEGSISTLTIQRTEQRDSAMYRCASSPGGSADTQYFGPGTRLTVL.

This clone appeared once. This sequence joins TRBV10-1 and TRBJ2-1; 9 bases line up with TRBD2. Germline V gives CDR1 WNHNN, CDR2 SYGVQD (reference sequence). CDR3 length: 14 residues. The ends lost 0 bases at V and 8 bases at J; junction bases unmatched: 2. The CDR3 DNA sequence: TGCGCCAGCAGTGAGTCTAGCGGGAGCGATGAGCAGTTCTTC. Translated, it gives CASSESSGSDEQFF.